This TCR beta chain was sequenced for a study of CD8+ T cells in alopecia areata. On the study more broadly: After 6 to 18 months of tofacitinib, follow-up continued 6 months off drug.

Extracted RNA was reverse transcribed, and the resulting cDNA served as sequencing template. Sequencing used immunoSEQ multiplex PCR; TCRdb keeps in-frame clones, though not all of them. The table lists 150,000 to 200,000 clones, roughly 66% of them singletons. Study-wide results and limits: Researchers reported that TCR sharing among patients proved less clear than in mice, possibly HLA-linked.

V lost 4 bases to trimming and J lost 11 bases, with 15 bases between them. This CDR3 is 12 amino acids long. The germline CDR1 and CDR2 sequences are SGHRS and YFSETQ. As concerns this clone: Its target is not known.

Punch biopsies of lesional scalp, plus peripheral blood, were taken from alopecia areata patients. From PBMCs, CD4+ and CD8+ T cells were sorted. The source material was CD8+ T cells sorted from blood, sampled at week 0. The TCR sequence derives from a human donor with alopecia areata. This chain joins TRBV5-1 and TRBJ2-5; perhaps TRBD2 as D (5 bases). CDR3 sequence: CASSPTDSGQYF. CDR3 bases: TGCGCCAGCAGCCCTACGGACTCGGGACAGTACTTC.